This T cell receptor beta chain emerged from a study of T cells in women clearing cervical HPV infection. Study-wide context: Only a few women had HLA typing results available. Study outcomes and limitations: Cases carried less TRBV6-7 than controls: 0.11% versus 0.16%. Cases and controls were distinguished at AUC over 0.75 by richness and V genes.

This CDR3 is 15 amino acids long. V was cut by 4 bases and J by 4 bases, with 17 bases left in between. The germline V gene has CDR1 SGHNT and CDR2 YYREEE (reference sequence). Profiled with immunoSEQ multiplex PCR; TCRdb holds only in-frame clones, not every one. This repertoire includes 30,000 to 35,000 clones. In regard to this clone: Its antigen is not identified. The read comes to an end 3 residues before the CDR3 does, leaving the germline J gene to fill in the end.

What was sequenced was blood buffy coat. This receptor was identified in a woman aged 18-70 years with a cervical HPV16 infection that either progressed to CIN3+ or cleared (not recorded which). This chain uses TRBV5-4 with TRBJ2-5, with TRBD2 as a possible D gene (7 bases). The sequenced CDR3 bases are TGTGCCAGCAGCCTCGGACAGTGGGAGGGAGAGACC. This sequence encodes CASSLGQWEGET. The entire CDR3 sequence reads CASSLGQWEGETQYF.